The rows below give T cell receptor beta chains drawn from one sample of a study of human thymus T cells. Using immunoSEQ multiplex PCR, the repertoire was profiled, and TCRdb retains in-frame clones only, with some absent. The top ten clones hold 0.031% of a sample with 75,000 to 90,000 clones, 95% to 98% of them seen once. Input material: thymus tissue. The receptors stem from a boy younger than two with a congenital heart defect but otherwise immunologically healthy. CDR3s include the opening cysteine and the closing phenylalanine or tryptophan. The D gene is left open where the match is weak. Only some rows state a clone size, as once, few, many or a class for expanded clones.

clone_size: .
d_call: .
v_call: TRBV10-2
j_call: TRBJ2-1
cdr3_aa: CASSAASVYNEQFF
cdr3_nt: TGCGCCAGCAGTGCGGCTAGCGTCTACAATGAGCAGTTCTTC

clone_size: .
d_call: .
v_call: TRBV4-2
j_call: TRBJ1-4
cdr3_aa: CASSRSDPQYLINEKLFF
cdr3_nt: TGTGCCAGCAGCCGCAGCGATCCCCAATATCTTATAAATGAAAAACTGTTTTTT

clone_size: .
d_call: .
v_call: TRBV23-1
j_call: TRBJ2-3
cdr3_aa: CASSQPGTITDTQYF
cdr3_nt: TGCGCCAGCAGTCAGCCCGGGACAATAACAGATACGCAGTATTTT

clone_size: .
d_call: TRBD1
v_call: TRBV4-2
j_call: TRBJ2-7
cdr3_aa: CASSSRDRLGEQYF
cdr3_nt: TGTGCCAGCAGCTCACGGGACAGGTTGGGCGAGCAGTACTTC

clone_size: .
d_call: .
v_call: TRBV19
j_call: TRBJ2-7
cdr3_aa: CASSLRARGSEQYF
cdr3_nt: TGTGCCAGTAGCCTCCGGGCCCGGGGGAGCGAGCAGTACTTC

clone_size: .
d_call: TRBD2
v_call: TRBV14
j_call: TRBJ2-1
cdr3_aa: CASSPSGSNSYNEQFF
cdr3_nt: TGTGCCAGCAGCCCTAGCGGGAGTAACTCATACAATGAGCAGTTCTTC

clone_size: .
d_call: .
v_call: TRBV5-1
j_call: TRBJ1-1
cdr3_aa: CASSLGQRGDTEAFF
cdr3_nt: TGCGCCAGCAGCTTGGGACAAAGGGGGGACACTGAAGCTTTCTTT

clone_size: once
d_call: TRBD1
v_call: TRBV5-6
j_call: TRBJ1-2
cdr3_aa: CASSLEGQGHGYTF
cdr3_nt: TGTGCCAGCAGCTTGGAGGGACAGGGCCATGGCTACACCTTC

clone_size: .
d_call: .
v_call: TRBV7-9
j_call: TRBJ2-6
cdr3_aa: CASSFNRDGNRGANVLTF
cdr3_nt: TGTGCCAGCAGCTTTAATAGAGACGGTAATCGTGGGGCCAACGTCCTGACTTTC

clone_size: .
d_call: .
v_call: TRBV21-1
j_call: TRBJ1-1
cdr3_aa: CASSISPMNTEAFF
cdr3_nt: TGTGCCAGCAGCATCAGCCCCATGAACACTGAAGCTTTCTTT

clone_size: .
d_call: TRBD1
v_call: TRBV28
j_call: TRBJ2-7
cdr3_aa: CASSLMRQGSDEQYF
cdr3_nt: TGTGCCAGCAGTTTAATGAGACAGGGGTCCGACGAGCAGTACTTC

clone_size: .
d_call: .
v_call: TRBV27
j_call: TRBJ1-3
cdr3_aa: CASSPRVSGNTIYF
cdr3_nt: TGTGCCAGCAGCCCCAGGGTCTCTGGAAACACCATATATTTT

clone_size: .
d_call: TRBD2
v_call: TRBV4-3
j_call: TRBJ2-3
cdr3_aa: CASSSQKRGTSTDTQYF
cdr3_nt: TGCGCCAGCAGCTCTCAAAAGCGGGGGACTAGCACAGATACGCAGTATTTT

clone_size: .
d_call: TRBD1
v_call: TRBV4-2
j_call: TRBJ1-1
cdr3_aa: CASSQGRDSSEAFF
cdr3_nt: TGTGCCAGCAGCCAAGGCCGGGACAGCAGTGAAGCTTTCTTT

clone_size: .
d_call: .
v_call: TRBV6-5
j_call: TRBJ1-2
cdr3_aa: CASTPTENYGYTF
cdr3_nt: TGTGCCAGCACCCCGACAGAGAACTATGGCTACACCTTC

clone_size: .
d_call: .
v_call: TRBV28
j_call: TRBJ2-7
cdr3_aa: CASSLAGRVPEQYF
cdr3_nt: TGTGCCAGCAGTTTGGCGGGCCGAGTCCCCGAGCAGTACTTC

clone_size: .
d_call: TRBD2
v_call: TRBV28
j_call: TRBJ2-3
cdr3_aa: CASSASGTSGKTDTQYF
cdr3_nt: TGTGCCAGCAGTGCCTCCGGGACTAGCGGGAAAACAGATACGCAGTATTTT

clone_size: .
d_call: .
v_call: TRBV5-1
j_call: TRBJ1-1
cdr3_aa: CASSRVNTEAFF
cdr3_nt: TGCGCCAGCAGTAGGGTGAACACTGAAGCTTTCTTT

clone_size: .
d_call: TRBD2
v_call: TRBV27
j_call: TRBJ2-1
cdr3_aa: CASSLSELAGNEQFF
cdr3_nt: TGTGCCAGCAGTTTATCGGAACTAGCGGGTAATGAGCAGTTCTTC